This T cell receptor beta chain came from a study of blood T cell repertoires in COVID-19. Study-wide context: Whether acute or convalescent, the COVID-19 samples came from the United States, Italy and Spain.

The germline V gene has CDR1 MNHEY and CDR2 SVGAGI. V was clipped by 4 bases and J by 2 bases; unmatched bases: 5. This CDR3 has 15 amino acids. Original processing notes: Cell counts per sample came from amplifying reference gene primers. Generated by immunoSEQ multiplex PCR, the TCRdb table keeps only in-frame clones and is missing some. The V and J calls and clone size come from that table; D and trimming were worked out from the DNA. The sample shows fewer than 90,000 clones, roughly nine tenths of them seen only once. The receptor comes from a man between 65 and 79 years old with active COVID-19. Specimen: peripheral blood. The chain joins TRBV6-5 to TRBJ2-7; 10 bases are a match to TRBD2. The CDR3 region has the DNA TGTGCCAGCAGTTCAGGACTAGCGGCAACCTACGAGCAGTACTTC. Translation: CASSSGLAATYEQYF.